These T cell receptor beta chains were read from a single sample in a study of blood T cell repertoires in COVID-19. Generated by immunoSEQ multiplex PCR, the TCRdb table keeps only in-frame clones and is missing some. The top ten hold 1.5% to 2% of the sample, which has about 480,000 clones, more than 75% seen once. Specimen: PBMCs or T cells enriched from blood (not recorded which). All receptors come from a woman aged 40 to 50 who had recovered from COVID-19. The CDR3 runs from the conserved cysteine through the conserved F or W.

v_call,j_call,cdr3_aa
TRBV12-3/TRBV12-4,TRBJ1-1,CASSTVMNTEAFF
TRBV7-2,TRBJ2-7,CASSFVQNYEQYF
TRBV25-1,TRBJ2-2,CASSARVAGGYTGELFF
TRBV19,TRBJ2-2,CASSRRPGLAGGNTGELFF
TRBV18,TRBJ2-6,CASSPIQGRGTGANVLTF
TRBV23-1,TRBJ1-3,CASSQKQGSSGNTIYF
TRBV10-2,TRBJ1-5,CASSYGQLSNQPQHF
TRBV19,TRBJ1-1,CASSIGLRLSAMNTEAFF
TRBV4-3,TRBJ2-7,CASSQDLSRGPYEQYF
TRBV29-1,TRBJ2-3,CSVEGVGRTTSTDTQYF
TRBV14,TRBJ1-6,CASSRYRDSPLHF
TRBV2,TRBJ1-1,CATSLGGGAFF
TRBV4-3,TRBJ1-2,CASSQDPAGTYGYTF
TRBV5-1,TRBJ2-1,CASSQTVGGGYNEQFF
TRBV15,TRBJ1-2,CATSRDTGWDGYTF
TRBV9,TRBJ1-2,CASSVGDRVVGYTF
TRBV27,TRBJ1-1,CASSLLTGGTEAFF
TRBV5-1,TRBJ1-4,CASSSGTGDEKLFF
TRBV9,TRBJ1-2,CASSVESGTYGYTF
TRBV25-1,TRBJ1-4,CASSVLAGVFNEKLFF
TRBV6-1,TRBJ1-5,CASSENYRARRQPQHF
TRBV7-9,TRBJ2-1,CASSSRTGRGYNEQFF
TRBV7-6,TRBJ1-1,CASSSRTGGKTEAFF
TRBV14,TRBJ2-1,CASRQTSSYNEQFF
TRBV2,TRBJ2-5,CASIPLAAPGETQYF
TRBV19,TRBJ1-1,CASSMDGGRAAFF
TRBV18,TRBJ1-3,CASSPTQGDAGNTIYF
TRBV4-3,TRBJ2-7,CASSQGFGTAVTYEQYF
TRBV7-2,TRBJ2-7,CASSLGYRQEDYEQYF
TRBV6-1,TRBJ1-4,CASSEHRGVDEKLFF
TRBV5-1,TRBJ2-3,CASSRGQGAGTDTQYF
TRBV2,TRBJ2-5,CASSPQGAETQYF
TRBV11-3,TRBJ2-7,CASSLRRAGPHEQYF
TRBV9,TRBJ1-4,CASSVAPDVVDGINEKLFF
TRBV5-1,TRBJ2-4,CARQGGRSKNIQYF
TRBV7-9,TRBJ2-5,CASRRPGASGRETQYF